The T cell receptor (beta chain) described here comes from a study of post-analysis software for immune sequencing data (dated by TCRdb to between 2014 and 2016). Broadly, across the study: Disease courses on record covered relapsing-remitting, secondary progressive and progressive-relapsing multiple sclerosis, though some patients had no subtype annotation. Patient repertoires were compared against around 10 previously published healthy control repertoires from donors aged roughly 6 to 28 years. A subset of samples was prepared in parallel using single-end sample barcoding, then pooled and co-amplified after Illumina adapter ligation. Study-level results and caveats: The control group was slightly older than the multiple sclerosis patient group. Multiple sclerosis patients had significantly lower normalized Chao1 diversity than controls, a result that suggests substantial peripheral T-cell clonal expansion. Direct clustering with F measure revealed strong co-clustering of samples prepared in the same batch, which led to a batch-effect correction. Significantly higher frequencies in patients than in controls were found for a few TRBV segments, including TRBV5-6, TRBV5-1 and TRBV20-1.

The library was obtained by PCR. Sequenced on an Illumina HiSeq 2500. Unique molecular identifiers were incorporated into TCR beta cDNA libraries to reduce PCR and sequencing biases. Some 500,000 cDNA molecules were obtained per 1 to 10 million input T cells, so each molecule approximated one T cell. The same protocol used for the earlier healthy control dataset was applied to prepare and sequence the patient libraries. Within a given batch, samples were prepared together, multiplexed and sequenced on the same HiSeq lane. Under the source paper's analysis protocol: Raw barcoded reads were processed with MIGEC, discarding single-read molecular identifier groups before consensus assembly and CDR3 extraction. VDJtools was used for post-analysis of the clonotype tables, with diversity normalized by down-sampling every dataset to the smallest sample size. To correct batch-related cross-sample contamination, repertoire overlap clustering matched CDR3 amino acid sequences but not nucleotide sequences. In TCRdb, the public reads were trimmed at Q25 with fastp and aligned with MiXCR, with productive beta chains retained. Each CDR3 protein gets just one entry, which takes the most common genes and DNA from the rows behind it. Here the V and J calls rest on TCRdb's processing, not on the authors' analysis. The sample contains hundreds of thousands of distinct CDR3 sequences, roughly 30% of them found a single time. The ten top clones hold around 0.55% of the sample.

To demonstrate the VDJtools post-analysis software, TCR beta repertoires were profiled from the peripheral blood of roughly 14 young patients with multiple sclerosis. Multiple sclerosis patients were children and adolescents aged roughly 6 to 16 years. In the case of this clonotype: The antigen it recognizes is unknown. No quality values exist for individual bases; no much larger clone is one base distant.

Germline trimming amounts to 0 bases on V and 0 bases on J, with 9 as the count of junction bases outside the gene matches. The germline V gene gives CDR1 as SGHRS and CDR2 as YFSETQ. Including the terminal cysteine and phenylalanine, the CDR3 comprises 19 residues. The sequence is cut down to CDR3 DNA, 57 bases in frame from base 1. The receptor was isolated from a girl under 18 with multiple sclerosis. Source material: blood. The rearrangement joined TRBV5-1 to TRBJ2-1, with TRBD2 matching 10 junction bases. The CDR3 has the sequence CASSLAPSGSASSYNEQFF. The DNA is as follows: TGCGCCAGCAGCTTGGCGCCTAGCGGGAGCGCGAGCTCCTACAATGAGCAGTTCTTC.